Sequencing of this T cell receptor beta chain was carried out in a study of beta chain features in type 1 diabetes. From germline, CDR1 is LNHDA and CDR2 SQIVND (reference sequence). CDR3 length equals 12 residues. V was clipped by 3 bases and J by 10 bases, with 12 bases between them. Of the isolated RNA, all was reverse transcribed, and so the sequenced material was expressed TCRB transcripts. Repertoires were generated with immunoSEQ multiplex PCR, while TCRdb's copy carries only in-frame clones and drops some. The sample has roughly 170,000 clones, about 13% seen once; the top ten hold about 0.58%. This clone was counted only a few times.

Material: central memory CD4+ T cells from blood. J is TRBJ1-1 and V is TRBV19; D remains unclear. The TCR was taken from a woman aged 18-35 years in good health. The CDR3: CASSIHRLAAFF. CDR3 DNA: TGTGCCAGTAGTATTCATAGACTGGCAGCTTTCTTT.